The next 28 T cell receptor beta chains were all read from a single sample in a study of T cell repertoires in aging, cancer and after chemotherapy. TRB rearrangements spanning V, D and J were amplified using mixed TRB-A/B primers. A single record per CDR3 protein comes from TCRdb applying MiXCR to the multiplex PCR reads. The sample lists several thousand distinct CDR3 sequences; 20% to 30% were seen once. The template was genomic DNA from peripheral blood, not RNA. Specimen: blood. These receptors all stem from a human donor with a solid tumor.

This clonotype is medium-sized within its sample. The chain recombines TRBV6-1 with TRBJ2-1; 7 bases match TRBD1. J lost 9 bases, V lost 6 bases, and 11 bases had no gene match. The germline CDR1 and CDR2 sequences are MNHNS and SASEGT. This CDR3 is built from 14 residues. The CDR3 region is CASSQEGGRGEQFF. The CDR3 bases are TGTGCCAGCAGCCAAGAAGGGGGCAGGGGTGAGCAGTTCTTC.

By sample share, this clonotype is medium-sized. V is TRBV19 and J is TRBJ1-2, with D perhaps matching TRBD1 (5 bases). The length of the CDR3 is 13 residues. Germline CDR1 reads LNHDA; CDR2 reads SQIVND (reference sequence). V was trimmed by 3 bases and J by 7 bases, leaving 12 bases between them. CDR3 DNA: TGTGCCAGTAGTATTGGGGCGACGGTTGGCTACACCTTC. This translates into CASSIGATVGYTF.

By share, this clonotype counts as medium-sized. This chain joins TRBV24-1 and TRBJ2-7, with unresolved D. Germline-derived CDR1 and CDR2 are KGHDR and SFDVKD. The CDR3 extends over 12 amino acids. Trimming cost V 6 bases and J 2 bases, with 7 bases left between them. CDR3 protein: CATSPGPYEQYF. Written as DNA, the CDR3 is TGTGCCACCAGTCCCGGTCCCTACGAGCAGTACTTC.

This clonotype was recorded only once. This chain connects TRBV20-1 to TRBJ1-5; possibly TRBD1 for D (6 bases). Trimming shortened V by 0 bases and J by 9 bases, and 15 bases separated the two germline ends. Germline V lookup: CDR1 DFQATT, CDR2 SNEGSKA (reference sequence). The CDR3 is 14 amino acids. CDR3 nucleotides: TGCAGTGCTAGAGAGGGGGGGCGGTTTGGGCCCCAGCATTTT. Translating gives CSAREGGRFGPQHF.

In the case of this clonotype: At one of its ends the junction is not consistent with the germline gene, which may arise from a read error. The J gene is TRBJ2-1, the V gene TRBV4-3; tentative D call: TRBD2 (6 bases). Germline assignment: CDR1 LGHNA and CDR2 YSLEER. The CDR3 runs to 14 residues. CDR3 residues: CASSNRGTGNEQFF. The CDR3 nucleotides read TGTGCCAGCAGCAATCGCGGGACGGGGAATGAGCAGTTCTTC.

This clonotype is medium-sized in the sample. V gene TRBV5-6 combines with J gene TRBJ2-5; either TRBD1 or TRBD2 may supply D (5 bases each). There are 14 residues in the CDR3. V dropped 5 bases and J dropped 1 base, with 12 bases sitting between them. CDR1 is SGHDT and CDR2 is YYEEEE in the germline V gene. As DNA, the CDR3 is TGTGCCAGCAGTCCGGGACCCTTCCAAGAGACCCAGTACTTC. Translating it yields CASSPGPFQETQYF.

This clonotype has more than one count but fewer than ten. The chain joins TRBV28 to TRBJ2-2, with D hard to call. V lost 4 bases and J lost 1, with 13 bases in between. The CDR3 loop spans 16 amino acids. Germline loops: CDR1 MDHEN, CDR2 SYDVKM. CDR3 sequence (DNA): TGTGCCAGCAGTTCAGGACGGTACGGGAACACCGGGGAGCTGTTTTTT. This translates into CASSSGRYGNTGELFF.

Only a few counts were recorded for this clonotype. The rearrangement joins TRBV7-9 to TRBJ1-1; the match to TRBD1 covers 12 bases. CDR1 and CDR2 (germline): SEHNR, FQNEAQ (reference sequence). V trimming: 6 bases; J trimming: 5 bases; junction bases outside the gene matches: 13. The CDR3 is 17 residues long. The CDR3 coding sequence is TGTGCCAGCAGACGATCTTCCGGGACAGGGGGCAGGACTGAAGCTTTCTTT. It translates to CASRRSSGTGGRTEAFF.

The rearrangement joins TRBV20-1 to TRBJ2-3, with 12 nucleotides matching TRBD2. The CDR3 contains 16 residues. With V trimmed by 7 bases and J by 4 bases, 12 bases remained unmatched. Per the germline V gene, CDR1 is DFQATT and CDR2 is SNEGSKA (reference sequence). CDR3 loop: CSVLIRLAGAADTQYF. CDR3 in DNA: TGCAGTGTTTTAATTCGACTAGCGGGGGCCGCAGATACGCAGTATTTT.

The chain has TRBV20-1 and TRBJ1-5; TRBD1 is a possible D gene (5 bases). Per germline, CDR1 DFQATT and CDR2 SNEGSKA (reference sequence). The CDR3 sequence is 14 residues long. Trimming cost V 3 bases and J 1 base, with 10 bases left between them. The CDR3 sequence: CSARWGGSNQPQHF. Written as DNA, the CDR3 is TGCAGTGCTAGGTGGGGGGGAAGCAATCAGCCCCAGCATTTT.

This chain links TRBV6-5 with TRBJ2-1; 10 nucleotides align to TRBD2. Germline CDR1 and CDR2: MNHEY and SVGAGI. V shed 5 bases and J 3 bases; nucleotides not matched to a gene: 7. This CDR3 region has 16 residues. The CDR3 loop reads CASSTLSGGVYNEQFF. CDR3 sequence (DNA): TGTGCCAGCAGTACGCTGAGCGGGGGGGTCTACAATGAGCAGTTCTTC.

In this sample, this clonotype is large. Germline is not matched at one junction end, which may reflect a read error. The CDR3 sequence is CASSPPLQGANTEAFF. CDR3 nucleotide sequence: TGTGCCAGCTCGCCACCCCTTCAGGGGGCGAACACTGAAGCTTTCTTT. This chain joins TRBV18 and TRBJ1-1, with 8 bases lining up with TRBD1. CDR3 size: 16 residues. Germline V lookup: CDR1 KGHSH, CDR2 LQKENI.

In this sample, this clonotype turned up a few times. V and J are TRBV6-2 or TRBV6-3 and TRBJ2-5; D unclear. Germline lookup yields CDR1 MNHEY and CDR2 SVGEGT. The CDR3 is 11 amino acids. V shed 5 bases and J shed 2 bases, with 3 bases lying between them. This chain's CDR3 is CASSRQETQYF. The CDR3 nucleotides are TGTGCCAGCAGTCGACAAGAGACCCAGTACTTC.

By sample share, this clonotype is medium-sized. This chain uses TRBV29-1 with TRBJ2-7; the D gene is possibly TRBD2 (5 bases). V shed 6 bases and J shed 0 bases, with 12 bases lying between them. Germline-derived CDR1 and CDR2 are SQVTM and ANQGSEA. This CDR3 region has 13 residues. In nucleotides, the CDR3 is TGCAGCGTGCCGGGGTCAAGCTCCTACGAGCAGTACTTC. It codes for CSVPGSSSYEQYF.

By sample share, this clonotype is large. The V gene is TRBV14, the J gene TRBJ1-1, with D maybe TRBD1 (5 bases). This CDR3 contains 12 residues. In germline, CDR1 is SGHDN, CDR2 FVKESK. Trimming cost V 0 bases and J 10 bases, with 9 bases left between them. Here the CDR3 reads CASSQDRAGAFF. In DNA, the CDR3 is TGTGCCAGCAGCCAAGACAGGGCGGGAGCTTTCTTT.

This rearrangement joins TRBV19 to TRBJ2-5, with D possibly TRBD1 on 6 matching bases. This CDR3 region has 14 residues. Germline-derived CDR1 and CDR2 are LNHDA and SQIVND (reference sequence). Trimming cost V 3 bases and J 5 bases, with 13 bases left between them. This chain's CDR3 is CASSIAGVDETQYF. In DNA, the CDR3 is TGTGCCAGTAGTATTGCAGGGGTGGACGAGACCCAGTACTTC.

V gene TRBV18 combines with J gene TRBJ2-5, with TRBD1 as a possible D gene (7 bases). V dropped 5 bases and J dropped 2 bases, with 9 bases sitting between them. From germline, CDR1 is KGHSH and CDR2 LQKENI. The CDR3 is 13 residues long. The CDR3 protein is CASSAGQQETQYF. As DNA, the CDR3 is TGTGCCAGCTCAGCGGGACAGCAAGAGACCCAGTACTTC. Full variable domain (outside the CDR3, taken from reference TRBV18 and TRBJ2-5): NAGVMQNPRHLVRRRGQEARLRCSPMKGHSHVYWYRQLPEEGLKFMVYLQKENIIDESGMPKERFSAEFPKEGPSILRIQQVVRGDSAAYFCASSAGQQETQYFGPGTRLLVL.

This clonotype was observed a few times. This chain connects TRBV10-3 to TRBJ2-7; the match to TRBD2 covers 11 bases. V trimming: 10 bases; J trimming: 3 bases; junction bases outside the gene matches: 14. CDR1 is ENHRY and CDR2 is SYGVKD in the germline V gene. The CDR3 sequence is 16 residues long. This CDR3 is CATRKLAGGGFYEQYF. In nucleotides, the CDR3 is TGTGCCACCCGAAAGTTAGCGGGAGGGGGATTCTACGAGCAGTACTTC.

Notes on this clonotype: An end of the junction differs from the germline gene, which may be a read error. The J gene is TRBJ1-1, the V gene TRBV5-6; no definite D call. This CDR3 region has 13 residues. Germline assignment: CDR1 SGHDT and CDR2 YYEEEE. In nucleotides, the CDR3 is TGCGCCAGCAGCCCCCATACTGCGGCTGAAGCTTTCTTT. Translation gives CASSPHTAAEAFF.

This clonotype has a handful of counts. The chain carries TRBV7-4 and TRBJ2-7; D may correspond to TRBD1 or TRBD2 (6 bases each). Germline CDR1 and CDR2: SGHVT and SQSDAQ. Trimming left V 5 bases short and J 4 bases short, with 21 bases between. The CDR3 runs 16 residues. The CDR3 bases are TGTGCCAGCAGCCCGGTTCGGAGGGGGAAACCTTACGAGCAGTACTTC. Translating it yields CASSPVRRGKPYEQYF.

Relative to its sample, this clonotype is medium-sized (0.01 to 0.1%). This chain connects TRBV6-2 or TRBV6-3 to TRBJ1-2; no clear D gene. This CDR3 is built from 16 residues. CDR1 is MNHEY and CDR2 is SVGEGT in the germline V gene. V lost 3 bases to trimming and J lost 2 bases, with 16 bases between them. The CDR3 sequence: CASSYLPTEANYGYTF. The DNA of the CDR3 is TGTGCCAGCAGTTATCTCCCCACGGAGGCCAACTATGGCTACACCTTC.

Comment on this clonotype: This may stem from a read error, because a much larger clone lies one nucleotide away. The chain combines TRBV6-5 with TRBJ1-2, with unresolved D. The CDR3 totals 16 residues. Germline lookup yields CDR1 MNHEY and CDR2 SVGAGI. CDR3 in DNA: TGTGCCGGCAGTTACCTCCAGGAGGCGCGAGGCTATGGCTACACCTTC. Translated: CAGSYLQEARGYGYTF.

Within the sample, this clonotype is medium-sized. The chain links TRBV30 to TRBJ2-2; possibly TRBD1 or TRBD2 for D (5 bases each). V was pared by 0 bases and J by 3 bases, with 11 bases between. The V gene's germline CDR1 is GTSNPN and CDR2 SVGIG (reference sequence). This CDR3 comprises 15 residues. The CDR3 DNA reads as TGTGCCTGGAGTGTAGAGGGGCTCGACACCGGGGAGCTGTTTTTT. Translated: CAWSVEGLDTGELFF.

The chain recombines TRBV7-2 with TRBJ2-7, with 7 positions matching TRBD1. The CDR3 consists of 17 residues. The germline V gene has CDR1 SGHTA and CDR2 FQGNSA. The trim removed 2 bases at V and 6 bases at J, leaving 16 bases unmatched. The CDR3 nucleotides are TGTGCCAGCAGCTTACCCTCGACAGGGACCCAATCCCTCGAGCAGTACTTC. Translated, it gives CASSLPSTGTQSLEQYF.

This clonotype rates as medium-sized. V is TRBV12-3 or TRBV12-4 and J is TRBJ1-2; D gene uncertain. The CDR3 has 13 residues. Trimming stripped 3 bases from V and 3 bases from J, with 8 bases between. CDR3 protein: CASSFWQDYGYTF. Written as DNA, the CDR3 is TGTGCCAGCAGTTTTTGGCAGGACTATGGCTACACCTTC.

Concerning this clonotype itself: A much larger clone differs by one base, so this may be a read error. This chain joins TRBV19 and TRBJ2-3; D may correspond to TRBD1 or TRBD2 (6 bases each). The CDR3 runs to 14 residues. Germline V gene lookup returns CDR1 LNHDA and CDR2 SQIVND (reference sequence). V lost 9 bases to trimming and J lost 8 bases, with 21 bases between them. This CDR3 is CASSGGPPGGTQYF. The CDR3 DNA reads as TGTGCCAGCTCTGGGGGGCCTCCCGGTGGTACGCAGTATTTT.

In regard to this clonotype: It may be a read error: a sequence one base away is much more abundant. CDR3 sequence: CARSYSGNTIYF. CDR3 sequence (DNA): TGTGCCAGAAGCTATTCTGGAAACACCATATATTTT. The chain joins TRBV5-4 to TRBJ1-3; D gene uncertain. The CDR3 covers 12 residues. Germline loops: CDR1 SGHNT, CDR2 YYREEE (reference sequence).

This sequence joins TRBV5-1 and TRBJ2-1; 11 nucleotides agree with TRBD2. The CDR3 runs 16 residues. Losses at the gene ends were 0 bases for V and 8 bases for J; bases not matched to a gene: 7. Germline loops: CDR1 SGHRS, CDR2 YFSETQ. In DNA form, the CDR3 reads TGCGCCAGCAGCTTGGCTCCGGGACTAGCGGCATATGAGCAGTTCTTC. The encoded protein is CASSLAPGLAAYEQFF.